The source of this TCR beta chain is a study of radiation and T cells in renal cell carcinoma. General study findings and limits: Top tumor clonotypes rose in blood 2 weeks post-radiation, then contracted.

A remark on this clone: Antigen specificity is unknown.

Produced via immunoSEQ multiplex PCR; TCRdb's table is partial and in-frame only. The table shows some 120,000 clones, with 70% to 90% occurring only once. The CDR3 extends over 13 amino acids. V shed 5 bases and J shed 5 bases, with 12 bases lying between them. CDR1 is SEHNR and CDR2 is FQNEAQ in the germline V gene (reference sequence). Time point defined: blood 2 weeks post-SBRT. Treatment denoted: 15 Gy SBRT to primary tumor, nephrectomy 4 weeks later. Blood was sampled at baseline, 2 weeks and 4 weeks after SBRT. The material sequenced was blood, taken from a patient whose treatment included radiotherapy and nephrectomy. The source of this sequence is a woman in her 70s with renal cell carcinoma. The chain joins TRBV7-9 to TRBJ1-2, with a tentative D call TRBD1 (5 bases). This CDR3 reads CASSPGTLYGYTF. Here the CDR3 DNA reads TGTGCCAGCAGCCCCGGGACTCTTTATGGCTACACCTTC.